This T cell receptor (beta chain) was sequenced for a study of naive and memory T cell subsets. General observations from the study: Especially in CD8 cells, naive repertoires contained a few larger clonotypes, possibly CD45RA-re-expressing memory cells.

With regard to this clonotype: Its antigen is currently unknown.

Germline CDR1 reads SGHKS; CDR2 reads YYEKEE (reference sequence). V was cut by 3 bases and J by 10 bases, with 17 bases left in between. The length of the CDR3 is 14 residues. The beta constant-region primer was an equimolar mix of two oligonucleotides covering TRBC1 and TRBC2. Nested alpha and beta constant-region primers with the SP2 primer drove four PCR rounds on ligated cDNA. MiXCR was run by TCRdb on the UMI-ligation and nested PCR reads, yielding one entry per CDR3 protein. The sample has roughly 150,000 distinct CDR3 sequences; about a fifth are singletons. Sequential positive selection took CD4 T cells first, then CD8 T cells. Cells stained for CD3, CD4, CD8, CD45RA and CD27 were sorted into four subsets.

The V gene is TRBV5-5, the J gene TRBJ2-1, with D perhaps TRBD2 (6 bases). Source material: naive CD8+ T cells from blood. The sequence derives from a human donor in good health. The CDR3 DNA reads TGTGCCAGCAGCTCCGGGGTTCTCGGAGGGGAGCAGTTCTTC. Its protein product is CASSSGVLGGEQFF.